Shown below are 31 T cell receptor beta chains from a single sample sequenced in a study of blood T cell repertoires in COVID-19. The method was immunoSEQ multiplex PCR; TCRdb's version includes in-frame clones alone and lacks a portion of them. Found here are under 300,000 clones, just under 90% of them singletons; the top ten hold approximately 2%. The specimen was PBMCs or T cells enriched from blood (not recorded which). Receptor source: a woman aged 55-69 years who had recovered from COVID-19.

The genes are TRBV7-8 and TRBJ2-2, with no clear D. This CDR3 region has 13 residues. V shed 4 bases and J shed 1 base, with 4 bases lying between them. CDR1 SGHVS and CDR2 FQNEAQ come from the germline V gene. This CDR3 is CASSWRNTGELFF. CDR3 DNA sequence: TGTGCCAGCAGCTGGAGGAACACCGGGGAGCTGTTTTTT.

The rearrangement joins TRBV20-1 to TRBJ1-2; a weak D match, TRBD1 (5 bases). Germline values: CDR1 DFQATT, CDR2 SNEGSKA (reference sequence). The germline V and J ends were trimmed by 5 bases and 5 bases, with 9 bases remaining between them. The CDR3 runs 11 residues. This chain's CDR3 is CSAVGPYGYTF. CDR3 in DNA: TGCAGTGCTGTGGGGCCTTATGGCTACACCTTC.

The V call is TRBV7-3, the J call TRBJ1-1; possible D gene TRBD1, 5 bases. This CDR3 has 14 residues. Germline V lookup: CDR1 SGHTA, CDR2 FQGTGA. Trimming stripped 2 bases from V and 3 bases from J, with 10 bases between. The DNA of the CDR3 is TGTGCCAGCAGCTTACAGGGTTTTGACACTGAAGCTTTCTTT. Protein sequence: CASSLQGFDTEAFF.

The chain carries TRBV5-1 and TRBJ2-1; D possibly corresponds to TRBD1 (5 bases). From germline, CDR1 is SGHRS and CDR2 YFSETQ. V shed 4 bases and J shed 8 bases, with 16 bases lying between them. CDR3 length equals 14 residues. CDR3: CASSLQGTFDEQFF. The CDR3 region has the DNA TGCGCCAGCAGCCTCCAGGGTACTTTCGATGAGCAGTTCTTC.

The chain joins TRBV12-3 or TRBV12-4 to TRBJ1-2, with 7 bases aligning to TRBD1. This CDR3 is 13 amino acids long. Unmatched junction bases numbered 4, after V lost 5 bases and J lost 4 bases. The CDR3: CASSRQGGYGYTF. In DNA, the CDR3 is TGTGCCAGCAGTCGACAGGGCGGCTATGGCTACACCTTC.

In DNA form, the CDR3 reads TGCAGCGTTGAAGACCGGAGACTAGCGGGAGAAGGTGAGCAGTTCTTC. The encoded protein is CSVEDRRLAGEGEQFF. The J gene is TRBJ2-1, the V gene TRBV29-1, with 12 bases aligning to TRBD2. V shed 0 bases and J 9 bases; nucleotides not matched to a gene: 9. The length of the CDR3 is 16 residues. Germline lookup yields CDR1 SQVTM and CDR2 ANQGSEA.

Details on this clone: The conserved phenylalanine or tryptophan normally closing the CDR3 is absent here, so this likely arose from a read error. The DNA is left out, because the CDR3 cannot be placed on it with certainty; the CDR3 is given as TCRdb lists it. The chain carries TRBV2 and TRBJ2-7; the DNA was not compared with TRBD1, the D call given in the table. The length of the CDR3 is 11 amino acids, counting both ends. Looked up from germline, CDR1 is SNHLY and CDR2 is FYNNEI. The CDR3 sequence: CASSDRTGPTL.

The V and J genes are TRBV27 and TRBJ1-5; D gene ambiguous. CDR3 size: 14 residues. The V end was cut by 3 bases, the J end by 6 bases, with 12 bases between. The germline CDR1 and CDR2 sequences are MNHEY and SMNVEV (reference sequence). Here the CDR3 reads CASSFGLGAQPQHF. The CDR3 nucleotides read TGTGCCAGCAGTTTCGGGCTGGGAGCTCAGCCCCAGCATTTT.

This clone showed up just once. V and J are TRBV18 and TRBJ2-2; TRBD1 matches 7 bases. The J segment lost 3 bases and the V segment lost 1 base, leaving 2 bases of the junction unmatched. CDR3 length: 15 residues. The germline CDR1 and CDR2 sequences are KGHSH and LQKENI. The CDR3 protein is CASSPRDSYTGELFF. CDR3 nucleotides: TGTGCCAGCTCACCACGGGACAGTTACACCGGGGAGCTGTTTTTT.

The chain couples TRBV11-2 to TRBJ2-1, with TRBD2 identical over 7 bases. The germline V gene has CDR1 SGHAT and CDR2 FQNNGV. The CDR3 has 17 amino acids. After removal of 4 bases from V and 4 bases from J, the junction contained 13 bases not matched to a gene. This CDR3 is CASSSRVGAGAYNEQFF. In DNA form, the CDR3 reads TGTGCCAGCAGCTCCCGGGTTGGGGCGGGAGCGTACAATGAGCAGTTCTTC. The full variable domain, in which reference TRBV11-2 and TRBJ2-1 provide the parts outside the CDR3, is EAGVAQSPRYKIIEKRQSVAFWCNPISGHATLYWYQQILGQGPKLLIQFQNNGVVDDSQLPKDRFSAERLKGVDSTLKIQPAKLEDSAVYLCASSSRVGAGAYNEQFFGPGTRLTVL.

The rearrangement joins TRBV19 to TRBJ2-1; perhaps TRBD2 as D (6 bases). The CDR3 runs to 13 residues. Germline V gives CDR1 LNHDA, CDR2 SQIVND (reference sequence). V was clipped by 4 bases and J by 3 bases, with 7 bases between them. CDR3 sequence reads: CASSSGNYNEQFF. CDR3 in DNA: TGTGCCAGTAGTAGCGGGAACTACAATGAGCAGTTCTTC.

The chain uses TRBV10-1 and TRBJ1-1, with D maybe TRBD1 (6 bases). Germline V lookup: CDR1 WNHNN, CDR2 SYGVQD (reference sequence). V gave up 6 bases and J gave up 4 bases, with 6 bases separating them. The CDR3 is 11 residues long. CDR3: CASSRGTEAFF. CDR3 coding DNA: TGCGCCAGCAGCAGGGGCACTGAAGCTTTCTTT.

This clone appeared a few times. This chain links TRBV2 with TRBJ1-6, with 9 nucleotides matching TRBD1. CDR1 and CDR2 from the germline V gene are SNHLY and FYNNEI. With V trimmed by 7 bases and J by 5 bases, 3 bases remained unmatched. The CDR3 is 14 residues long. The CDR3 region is CASTRDRDNSPLHF. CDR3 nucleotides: TGTGCCAGCACCAGGGACAGGGATAATTCACCCCTCCACTTT. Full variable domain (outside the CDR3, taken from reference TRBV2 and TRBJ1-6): EPEVTQTPSHQVTQMGQEVILRCVPISNHLYFYWYRQILGQKVEFLVSFYNNEISEKSEIFDDQFSVERPDGSNFTLKIRSTKLEDSAMYFCASTRDRDNSPLHFGNGTRLTVT.

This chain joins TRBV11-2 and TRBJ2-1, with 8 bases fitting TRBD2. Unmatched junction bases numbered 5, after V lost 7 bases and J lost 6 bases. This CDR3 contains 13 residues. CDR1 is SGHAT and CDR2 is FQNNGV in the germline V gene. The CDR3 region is CASIGGAGNEQFF. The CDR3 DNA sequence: TGTGCCAGCATCGGGGGGGCGGGCAATGAGCAGTTCTTC.

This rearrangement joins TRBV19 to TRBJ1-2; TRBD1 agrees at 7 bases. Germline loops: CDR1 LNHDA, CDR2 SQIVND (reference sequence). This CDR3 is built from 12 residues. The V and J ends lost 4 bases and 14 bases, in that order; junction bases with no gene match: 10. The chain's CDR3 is CASSNDRVAGTF. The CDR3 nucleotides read TGTGCCAGTAGTAATGACAGGGTCGCTGGGACCTTC.

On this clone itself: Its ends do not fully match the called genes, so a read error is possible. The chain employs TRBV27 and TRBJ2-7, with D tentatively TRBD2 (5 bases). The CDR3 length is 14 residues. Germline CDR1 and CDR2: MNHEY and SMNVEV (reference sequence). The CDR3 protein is CASSISDGDYEQYF. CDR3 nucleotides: TGTGCCAGCAGTATATCGGACGGGGACTACGAGCAGTACTTC.

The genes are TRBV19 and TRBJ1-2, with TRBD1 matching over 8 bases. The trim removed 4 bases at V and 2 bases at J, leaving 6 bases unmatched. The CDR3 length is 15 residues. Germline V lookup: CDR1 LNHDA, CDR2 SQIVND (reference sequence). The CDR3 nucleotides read TGTGCCAGTAGTACAGGACAGGGCGCAAACTATGGCTACACCTTC. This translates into CASSTGQGANYGYTF. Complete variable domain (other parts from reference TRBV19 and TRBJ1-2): DGGITQSPKYLFRKEGQNVTLSCEQNLNHDAMYWYRQDPGQGLRLIYYSQIVNDFQKGDIAEGYSVSREKKESFPLTVTSAQKNPTAFYLCASSTGQGANYGYTFGSGTRLTVV.

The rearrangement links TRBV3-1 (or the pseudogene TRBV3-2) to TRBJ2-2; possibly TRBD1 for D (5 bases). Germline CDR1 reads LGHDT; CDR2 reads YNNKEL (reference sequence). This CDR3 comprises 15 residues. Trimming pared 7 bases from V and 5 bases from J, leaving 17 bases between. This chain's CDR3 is CASTAAGAGTGELFF. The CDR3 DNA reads TGTGCCAGCACAGCCGCTGGGGCTGGAACCGGGGAGCTGTTTTTT.

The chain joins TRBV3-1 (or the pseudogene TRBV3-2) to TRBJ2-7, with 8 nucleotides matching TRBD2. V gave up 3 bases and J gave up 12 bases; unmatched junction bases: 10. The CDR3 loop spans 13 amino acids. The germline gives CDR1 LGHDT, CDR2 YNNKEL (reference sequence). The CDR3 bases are TGTGCCAGCAGCCAGCCGCCGCGGGAGGAGGCGTACTTC. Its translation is CASSQPPREEAYF.

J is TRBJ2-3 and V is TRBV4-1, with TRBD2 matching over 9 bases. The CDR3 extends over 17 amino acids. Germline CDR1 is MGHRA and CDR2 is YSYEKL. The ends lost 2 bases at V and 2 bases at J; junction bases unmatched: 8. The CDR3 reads CASSQYLAGLNTDTQYF. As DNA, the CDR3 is TGCGCCAGCAGCCAATATCTAGCGGGGTTAAACACAGATACGCAGTATTTT.

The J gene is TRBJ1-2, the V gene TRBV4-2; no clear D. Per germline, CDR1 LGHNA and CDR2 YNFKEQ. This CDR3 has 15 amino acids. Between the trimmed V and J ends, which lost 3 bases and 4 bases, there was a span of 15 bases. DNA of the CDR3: TGTGCCAGCAGCCAGCCGTTCAGTGGCATCTATGGCTACACCTTC. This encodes CASSQPFSGIYGYTF.

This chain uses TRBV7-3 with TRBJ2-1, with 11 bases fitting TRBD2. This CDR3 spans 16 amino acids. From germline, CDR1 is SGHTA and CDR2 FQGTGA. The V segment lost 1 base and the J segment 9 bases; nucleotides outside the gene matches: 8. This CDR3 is CASSLKDSGGAFEQFF. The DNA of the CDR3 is TGTGCCAGCAGCTTAAAGGATAGCGGGGGGGCCTTTGAGCAGTTCTTC.

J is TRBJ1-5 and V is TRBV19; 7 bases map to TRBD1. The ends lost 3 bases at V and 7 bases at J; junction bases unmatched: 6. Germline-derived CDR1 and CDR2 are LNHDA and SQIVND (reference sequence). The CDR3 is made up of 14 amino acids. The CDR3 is CASSIGTGAQPQHF. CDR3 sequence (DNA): TGTGCCAGTAGTATTGGAACAGGGGCGCAGCCCCAGCATTTT.

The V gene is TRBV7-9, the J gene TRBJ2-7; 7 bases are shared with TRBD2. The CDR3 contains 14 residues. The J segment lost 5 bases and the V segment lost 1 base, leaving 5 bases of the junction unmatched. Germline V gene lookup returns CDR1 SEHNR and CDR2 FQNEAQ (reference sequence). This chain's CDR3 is CASSLGGRAHEQYF. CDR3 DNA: TGTGCCAGCAGCTTAGGAGGGAGGGCCCACGAGCAGTACTTC.

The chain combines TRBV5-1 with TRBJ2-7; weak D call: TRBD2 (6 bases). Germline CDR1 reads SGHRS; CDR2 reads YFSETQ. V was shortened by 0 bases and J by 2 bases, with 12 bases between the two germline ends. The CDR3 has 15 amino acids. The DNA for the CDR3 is TGCGCCAGCAGCTTGGGGGGGACTTCTACCTACGAGCAGTACTTC. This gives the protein CASSLGGTSTYEQYF.

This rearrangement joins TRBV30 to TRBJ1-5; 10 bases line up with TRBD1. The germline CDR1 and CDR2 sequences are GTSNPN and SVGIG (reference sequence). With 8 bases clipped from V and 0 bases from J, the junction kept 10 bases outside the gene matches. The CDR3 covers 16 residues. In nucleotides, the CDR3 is TGTGCCCGGAAAAGGGACAGGGGCTATAGCAATCAGCCCCAGCATTTT. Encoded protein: CARKRDRGYSNQPQHF.

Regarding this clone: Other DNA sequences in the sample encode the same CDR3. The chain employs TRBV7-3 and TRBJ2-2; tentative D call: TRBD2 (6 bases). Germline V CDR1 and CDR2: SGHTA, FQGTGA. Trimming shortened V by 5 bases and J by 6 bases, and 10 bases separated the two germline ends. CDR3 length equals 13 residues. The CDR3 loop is CASSPGLSGELFF. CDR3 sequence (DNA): TGTGCCAGCAGCCCGGGACTCTCCGGGGAGCTGTTTTTT.

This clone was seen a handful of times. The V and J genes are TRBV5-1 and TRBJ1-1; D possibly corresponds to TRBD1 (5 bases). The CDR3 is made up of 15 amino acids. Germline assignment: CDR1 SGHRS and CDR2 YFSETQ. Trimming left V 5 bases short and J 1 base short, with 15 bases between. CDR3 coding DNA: TGCGCCAGCAGACGGGGGGAAAATGGGAACACTGAAGCTTTCTTT. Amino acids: CASRRGENGNTEAFF.

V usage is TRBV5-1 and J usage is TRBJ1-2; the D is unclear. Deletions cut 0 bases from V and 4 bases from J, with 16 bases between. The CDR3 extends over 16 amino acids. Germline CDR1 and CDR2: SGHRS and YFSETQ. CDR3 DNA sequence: TGCGCCAGCAGCTTGGGTGTTCTGGGAGGGAGCTATGGCTACACCTTC. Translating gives CASSLGVLGGSYGYTF.

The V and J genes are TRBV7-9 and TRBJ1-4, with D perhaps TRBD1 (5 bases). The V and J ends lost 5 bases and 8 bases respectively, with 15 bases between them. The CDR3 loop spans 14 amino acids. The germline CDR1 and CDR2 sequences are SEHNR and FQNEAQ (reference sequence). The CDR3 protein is CASSTAGLGEKLFF. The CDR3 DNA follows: TGTGCCAGCAGCACGGCAGGGTTAGGCGAAAAACTGTTTTTT. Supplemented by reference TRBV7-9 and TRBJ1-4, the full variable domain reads DTGVSQNPRHKITKRGQNVTFRCDPISEHNRLYWYRQTLGQGPEFLTYFQNEAQLEKSRLLSDRFSAERPKGSFSTLEIQRTEQGDSAMYLCASSTAGLGEKLFFGSGTQLSVL.

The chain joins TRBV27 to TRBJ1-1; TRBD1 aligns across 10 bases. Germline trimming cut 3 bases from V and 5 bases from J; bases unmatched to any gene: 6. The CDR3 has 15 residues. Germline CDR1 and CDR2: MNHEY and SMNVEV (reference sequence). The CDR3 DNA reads TGTGCCAGCAGTTTCCAGACAGGGGGCATGACTGAAGCTTTCTTT. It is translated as CASSFQTGGMTEAFF.